This TCR beta chain was observed in a study of blood T cells in healthy people across ages. Whole-study findings and limits: Roughly linear age-related decline in beta diversity appeared, significant by age about 40.

In germline, CDR1 is PRHDT, CDR2 FYEKMQ (reference sequence). After removal of 4 bases from V and 0 bases from J, the junction contained 14 bases not matched to a gene. This CDR3 contains 20 residues. Primers used in a second PCR of roughly 7 to 12 cycles were a sample-barcoded 5' primer and a J-beta primer mix. TCRdb called the 5' RACE reads again in MiXCR, with one record for every CDR3 protein. This sample has about 1.8 million distinct CDR3 sequences; about 50% occur once, and the top ten carry roughly 2%. A word on this clonotype: Its specificity is unknown.

The sequenced sample consisted of blood. This TCR derives from a woman aged 35 to 49 in good health. The chain links TRBV13 to TRBJ2-1; 11 positions match TRBD2. CDR3 region: CASSSSLGLAADSSYNEQFF. CDR3 nucleotides: TGTGCCAGCAGCTCAAGTTTGGGACTAGCGGCGGACAGCTCCTACAATGAGCAGTTCTTC.